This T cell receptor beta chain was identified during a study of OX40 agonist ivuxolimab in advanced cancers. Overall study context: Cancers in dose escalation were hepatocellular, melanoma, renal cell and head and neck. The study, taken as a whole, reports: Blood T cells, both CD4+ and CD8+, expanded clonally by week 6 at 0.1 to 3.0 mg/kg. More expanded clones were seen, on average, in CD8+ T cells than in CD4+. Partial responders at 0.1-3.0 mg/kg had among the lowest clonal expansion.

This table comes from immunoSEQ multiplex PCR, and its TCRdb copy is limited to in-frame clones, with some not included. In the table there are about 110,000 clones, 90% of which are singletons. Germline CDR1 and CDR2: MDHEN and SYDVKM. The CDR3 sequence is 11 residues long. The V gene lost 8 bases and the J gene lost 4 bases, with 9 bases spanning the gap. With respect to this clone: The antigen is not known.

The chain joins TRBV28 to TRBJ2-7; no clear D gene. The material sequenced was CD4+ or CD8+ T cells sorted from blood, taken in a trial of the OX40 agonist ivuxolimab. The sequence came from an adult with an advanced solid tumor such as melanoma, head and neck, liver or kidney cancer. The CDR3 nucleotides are TGTGCCAGCGGGGAACCTTACGAGCAGTACTTC. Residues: CASGEPYEQYF.